Detailed here is one TCR beta chain. This record comes from a study of somatic mutations in cytotoxic T cells in rheumatoid arthritis. Sequencing used immunoSEQ multiplex PCR; TCRdb keeps in-frame clones, though not all of them. The profile shows about 11,000 clones, under 80% of them singletons. The CDR3 contains 15 residues. V lost 3 bases to trimming and J lost 4 bases, with 16 bases between them. The germline CDR1 and CDR2 sequences are SGDLS and YYNGEE. The chain has TRBV9 and TRBJ1-2, with D possibly being TRBD1 (6 bases). This receptor was taken from a man between 65 and 85 years old in good health. The sample was CD8+ T cells sorted from blood. This CDR3 reads CASSDLDSSFYGYTF. The CDR3 DNA reads as TGTGCCAGCAGCGATTTGGACAGTTCTTTCTATGGCTACACCTTC.